Each of the 16 T cell receptor beta chains below was sequenced from the same sample in a study of regulatory T cells in long-lasting Graves disease (TCRdb year 2021). The time point tag for this specimen amounts to: persistent/refractory GD, antithyroid drugs over 5 years with positive TRAb. RNA was extracted from PBMCs in TRIzol for both TCR sequencing and RNA sequencing. Receptor libraries were prepared by multiplex PCR. Instrument used: Illumina HiSeq 4000. iRepertoire HTBI primers and Arm-PCR amplification of CDR3 regions were used to construct TCR beta libraries. Through fastp at Q25 and MiXCR, TCRdb rebuilt clones from the public reads, retaining in-frame beta chains. Rows matching on CDR3 protein sequence are summarized as one entry with the most common DNA and genes. Counted in this sample were about 420,000 distinct CDR3 sequences; about a quarter of them appeared once. The ten largest clones add up to roughly 30% of the sample.

This specimen consisted of peripheral blood mononuclear cells (PBMCs), obtained when the disease was refractory, from a patient treated with antithyroid drugs. Source of these receptors: a female donor with Graves disease.

A note on this clonotype: Being one base from a much bigger clone, this may be a read error. CDR3 in amino acids: CATQREGQSDEQLF. The DNA of the CDR3 is TGTGCCACCCAGCGGGAGGGCCAATCCGATGAGCAGCTCTTC. V usage is TRBV6-2 or TRBV6-3 and J usage is TRBJ2-1, with TRBD2 matching over 10 bases. The CDR3 extends over 14 amino acids. Germline V CDR1 and CDR2: MNHEY, SVGEGT.

This clonotype was seen many times. The chain recombines TRBV2 with TRBJ2-2; 12 bases are a match to TRBD2. V lost 4 bases to trimming and J lost 3 bases; unmatched junction nucleotides: 3. From germline, CDR1 is SNHLY and CDR2 FYNNEI. This CDR3 is built from 16 residues. CDR3 nucleotide sequence: TGTGCCAGCAGTGGACTAGCGGGAGTAGACACCGGGGAGCTGTTTTTT. Amino acids: CASSGLAGVDTGELFF. Based on the CDR3 plus reference TRBV2 and TRBJ2-2, the full variable domain is EPEVTQTPSHQVTQMGQEVILRCVPISNHLYFYWYRQILGQKVEFLVSFYNNEISEKSEIFDDQFSVERPDGSNFTLKIRSTKLEDSAMYFCASSGLAGVDTGELFFGEGSRLTVL.

This clonotype came up a few times. V is TRBV29-1 and J is TRBJ1-2; D is unresolved. The V and J ends lost 0 bases and 2 bases respectively, with 7 bases between them. This CDR3 spans 13 amino acids. Germline loops: CDR1 SQVTM, CDR2 ANQGSEA. The CDR3 region has the DNA TGCAGCGTTGAAGATCCGGGAAACTATGGCTACACCTTC. It specifies CSVEDPGNYGYTF.

This clonotype turned up a few times. This chain links TRBV20-1 with TRBJ2-7; 7 bases match TRBD2. Germline assignment: CDR1 DFQATT and CDR2 SNEGSKA (reference sequence). J gave up 0 bases and V 3 bases, and 5 bases lay outside the gene matches. This CDR3 region has 14 residues. The CDR3 reads CSASRGLTSYEQYF. CDR3 DNA sequence: TGCAGTGCTAGTCGGGGACTAACCTCCTACGAGCAGTACTTC.

This clonotype was detected a few times. The V and J genes are TRBV19 and TRBJ1-5; D might be TRBD1 (5 bases). V lost 5 bases and J lost 6, with 14 bases in between. The CDR3 is made up of 14 amino acids. Germline CDR1 LNHDA, CDR2 SQIVND (reference sequence). For the CDR3, the DNA is TGTGCCAGTAGTTTTCTGGGGGTATCTCAGCCCCAGCATTTT. Translated, it gives CASSFLGVSQPQHF.

This clonotype was recorded a few times. The V call is TRBV3-1, the J call TRBJ2-1, with TRBD2 identical over 12 bases. Germline CDR1 is LGHDT and CDR2 is YNNKEL (reference sequence). The J segment lost 9 bases and the V segment lost 1 base, leaving 10 bases of the junction unmatched. The CDR3 contains 17 residues. The CDR3 loop is CASSQALRTSGMVEQFF. CDR3 bases: TGTGCCAGCAGCCAAGCGCTTCGGACTAGCGGGATGGTTGAGCAGTTCTTC.

V usage is TRBV19 and J usage is TRBJ2-2; D gene ambiguous. The CDR3 loop spans 13 amino acids. Germline V gives CDR1 LNHDA, CDR2 SQIVND (reference sequence). Between the trimmed V and J ends, which lost 3 bases and 9 bases, there was a span of 11 bases. The chain's CDR3 is CASSISLTRELFF. The DNA of the CDR3 is TGTGCCAGTAGTATTAGTTTAACGAGGGAGCTGTTTTTT.

The chain carries TRBV7-8 and TRBJ1-1, with TRBD1 identical over 8 bases. The CDR3 covers 19 residues. In germline, CDR1 is SGHVS, CDR2 FQNEAQ. J was trimmed by 0 bases and V by 1 base; bases with no gene match: 13. CDR3 residues: CASSLDQTGVGRLNTEAFF. The CDR3 DNA reads as TGTGCCAGCAGCTTAGATCAGACAGGGGTAGGGAGACTGAACACTGAAGCTTTCTTT. Full variable domain (missing parts from reference TRBV7-8 and TRBJ1-1): GAGVSQSPRYKVAKRGQDVALRCDPISGHVSLFWYQQALGQGPEFLTYFQNEAQLDKSGLPSDRFFAERPEGSVSTLKIQRTQQEDSAVYLCASSLDQTGVGRLNTEAFFGQGTRLTVV.

This clonotype occurred many times. The rearrangement links TRBV6-1 to TRBJ2-7; D is ambiguous. Germline V CDR1 and CDR2: MNHNS, SASEGT. V was trimmed by 1 base and J by 3 bases, leaving 10 bases between them. CDR3 length equals 14 residues. The CDR3 bases are TGTGCCAGCAGTGAAGTCGACATTATCTACGAGCAGTACTTC. Translated, it gives CASSEVDIIYEQYF.

The chain recombines TRBV10-3 with TRBJ1-2; possibly TRBD1 for D (6 bases). There are 13 residues in the CDR3. V was clipped by 3 bases and J by 5 bases, with 10 bases between them. Germline assignment: CDR1 ENHRY and CDR2 SYGVKD. The DNA for the CDR3 is TGTGCCATCAGTGAACGGGGGGCGTATGGCTACACCTTC. It is translated as CAISERGAYGYTF.

The chain links TRBV7-2 to TRBJ1-1; D is uncertain. CDR3 length: 15 amino acids. V was shortened by 2 bases and J by 0 bases, with 10 bases between the two germline ends. Germline CDR1 is SGHTA and CDR2 is FQGNSA. CDR3 residues: CASSLSRNMNTEAFF. CDR3 in DNA: TGTGCCAGCAGCTTATCCCGCAACATGAACACTGAAGCTTTCTTT.

At least ten counts were recorded for this clonotype. The chain recombines TRBV30 with TRBJ2-5; possible D gene TRBD1, 6 bases. The CDR3 has 12 amino acids. Germline assignment: CDR1 GTSNPN and CDR2 SVGIG (reference sequence). Trimming stripped 3 bases from V and 5 bases from J, with 10 bases between. CDR3 bases: TGTGCCTGGAGAGGGCAGGGGGAGACCCAGTACTTC. This encodes CAWRGQGETQYF.

This clonotype has a count of ten or more. The chain joins TRBV6-2 or TRBV6-3 to TRBJ2-7; TRBD2 matches at 9 bases. This CDR3 spans 15 amino acids. Per the germline V gene, CDR1 is MNHEY and CDR2 is SVGEGT. Losses at the gene ends were 7 bases for V and 5 bases for J; bases not matched to a gene: 12. The CDR3 sequence: CASMFGTSFANEQYF. The DNA of the CDR3 is TGTGCCAGCATGTTTGGGACTAGCTTTGCCAACGAGCAGTACTTC.

The chain uses TRBV28 and TRBJ1-4; 12 bases fit TRBD1. V gave up 4 bases and J gave up 10 bases; unmatched junction bases: 7. The germline V gene encodes CDR1 MDHEN and CDR2 SYDVKM. The CDR3 contains 15 residues. Written as DNA, the CDR3 is TGTGCCAGCAGTTCGACGGGACAGGGGGCTAGAAAACTGTTTTTT. This gives the protein CASSSTGQGARKLFF.

In this sample, this clonotype turned up many times. The chain is built from TRBV2 and TRBJ1-4; D uncertain. V was trimmed by 5 bases and J by 2 bases, leaving 12 bases between them. The CDR3 covers 15 residues. Looked up from germline, CDR1 is SNHLY and CDR2 is FYNNEI. In DNA, the CDR3 is TGTGCCAGCAGTACCCCTGCTGGGACTAATGAAAAACTGTTTTTT. Protein product: CASSTPAGTNEKLFF.

This chain connects TRBV2 to TRBJ2-2; maybe TRBD2 (5 bases). The CDR3 runs 16 residues. Per the germline V gene, CDR1 is SNHLY and CDR2 is FYNNEI. Trimming removed 1 base from V and 6 bases from J, with 15 bases in between. CDR3 bases: TGTGCCAGCAGTGAAGAGGGAGTGGCCTCCGCCGGGGAGCTGTTTTTT. It translates to CASSEEGVASAGELFF.